The entry below describes one T cell receptor (beta chain). Its antigen is unknown. The data belong to a study of blood T cells in healthy people across ages. Study results and caveats: Shifts in expanded clonotypes may have been confounded by donor CMV status, which was unknown. Naive and antigen-experienced cells were not separated, limiting conclusive comparison.

A second about 7 to 11 cycle PCR used barcoded and J-beta primers. TCRdb used MiXCR to reprocess the 5' RACE reads, holding one entry per CDR3 protein. In the table there are 1.5 million to 2 million distinct CDR3 sequences, roughly 27% of which are singletons. Trimming at V came to 1 base and at J to 13 bases, leaving 3 bases not matched to a gene. This CDR3 has 13 residues. Germline CDR1 is SGHTA and CDR2 is FQGNSA. The genes are TRBV7-2 and TRBJ1-6, with TRBD1 identical over 8 bases. The specimen was blood. The sequence was collected from a woman between 25 and 40 years old in good health. The CDR3 sequence: CASSLGTGLPLHF. The CDR3 DNA is TGTGCCAGCAGCTTAGGGACAGGGTTGCCCCTCCACTTT.